The entry that follows covers one T cell receptor beta chain sequence. These data are taken from a study of control samples from healthy donors and cancer patients. The CDR3 has 15 amino acids. Germline CDR1 reads SGDLS; CDR2 reads YYNGEE. The ends were cut back, 4 bases at V and 2 bases at J, with 13 bases in the middle. Some clones are missing from TCRdb's copy, which holds only in-frame ones; the method was immunoSEQ multiplex PCR. Of some 71,000 clones listed, around 92% are singletons. What was sequenced was PBMCs. V and J are TRBV9 and TRBJ1-5; D gene unclear. The clonotype was recovered from a man aged 60-69 years with lung cancer. CDR3 sequence (DNA): TGTGCCAGCAGCTCAAACCCCCAGGGCAATCAGCCCCAGCATTTT. Amino acids: CASSSNPQGNQPQHF.